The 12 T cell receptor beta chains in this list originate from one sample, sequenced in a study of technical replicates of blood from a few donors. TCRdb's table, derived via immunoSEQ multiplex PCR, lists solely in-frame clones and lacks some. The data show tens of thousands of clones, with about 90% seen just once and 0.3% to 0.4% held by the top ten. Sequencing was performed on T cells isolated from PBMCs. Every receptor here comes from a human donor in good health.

The CDR3: CASSFQVNTEAFF. The CDR3 DNA reads TGTGCCAGCAGCTTCCAGGTGAACACTGAAGCTTTCTTT. The V gene is TRBV7-3, the J gene TRBJ1-1, with no clear D. In germline, CDR1 is SGHTA, CDR2 FQGTGA. V shed 3 bases and J shed 0 bases, with 5 bases lying between them. CDR3 length: 13 residues. Complete variable domain (other parts from reference TRBV7-3 and TRBJ1-1): GAGVSQTPSNKVTEKGKYVELRCDPISGHTALYWYRQSLGQGPEFLIYFQGTGAADDSGLPNDRFFAVRPEGSVSTLKIQRTERGDSAVYLCASSFQVNTEAFFGQGTRLTVV.

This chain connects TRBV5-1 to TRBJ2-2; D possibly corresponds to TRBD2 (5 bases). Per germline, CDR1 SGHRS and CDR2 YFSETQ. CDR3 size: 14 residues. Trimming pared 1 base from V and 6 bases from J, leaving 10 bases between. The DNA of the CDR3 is TGCGCCAGCAGCTTGTCGGGGTCGTCCGGGGAGCTGTTTTTT. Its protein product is CASSLSGSSGELFF.

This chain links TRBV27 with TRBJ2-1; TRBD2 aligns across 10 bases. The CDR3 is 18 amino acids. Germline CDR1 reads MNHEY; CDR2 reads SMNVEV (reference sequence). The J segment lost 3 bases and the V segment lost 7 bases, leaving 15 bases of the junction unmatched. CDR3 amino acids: CASTLRDSSSGSYNEQFF. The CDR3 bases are TGTGCCAGCACCCTAAGGGACAGCTCTAGCGGGAGCTACAATGAGCAGTTCTTC.

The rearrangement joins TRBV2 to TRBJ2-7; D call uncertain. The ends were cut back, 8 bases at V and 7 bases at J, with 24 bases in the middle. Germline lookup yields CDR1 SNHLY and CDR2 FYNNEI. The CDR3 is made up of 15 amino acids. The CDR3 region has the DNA TGTGCCAGCCGCGAGGTCGGTAGACTCGCTTATGAGCAGTACTTC. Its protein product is CASREVGRLAYEQYF.

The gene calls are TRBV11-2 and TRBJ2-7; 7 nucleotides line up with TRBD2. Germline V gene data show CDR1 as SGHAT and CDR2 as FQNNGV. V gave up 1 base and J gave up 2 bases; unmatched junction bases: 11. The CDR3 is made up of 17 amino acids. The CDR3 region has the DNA TGTGCCAGCAGCTTAGTAGCTTTTGCTAGCGGACCCTACGAGCAGTACTTC. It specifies CASSLVAFASGPYEQYF.

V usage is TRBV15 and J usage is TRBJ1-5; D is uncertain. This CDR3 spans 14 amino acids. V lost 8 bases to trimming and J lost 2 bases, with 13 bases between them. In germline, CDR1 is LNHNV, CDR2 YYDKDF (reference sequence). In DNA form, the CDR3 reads TGTGCCACCGGGAGCGAAAGGCGCAATCAGCCCCAGCATTTT. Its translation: CATGSERRNQPQHF. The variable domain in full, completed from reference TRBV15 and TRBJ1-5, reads DAMVIQNPRYQVTQFGKPVTLSCSQTLNHNVMYWYQQKSSQAPKLLFHYYDKDFNNEADTPDNFQSRRPNTSFCFLDIRSPGLGDTAMYLCATGSERRNQPQHFGDGTRLSIL.

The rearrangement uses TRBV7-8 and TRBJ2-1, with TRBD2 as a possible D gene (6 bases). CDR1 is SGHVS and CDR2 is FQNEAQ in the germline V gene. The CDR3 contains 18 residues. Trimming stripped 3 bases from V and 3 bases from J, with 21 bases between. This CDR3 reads CASSFYSRAQRVYNEQFF. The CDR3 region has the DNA TGTGCCAGCAGCTTTTATTCGAGGGCCCAGCGGGTCTACAATGAGCAGTTCTTC.

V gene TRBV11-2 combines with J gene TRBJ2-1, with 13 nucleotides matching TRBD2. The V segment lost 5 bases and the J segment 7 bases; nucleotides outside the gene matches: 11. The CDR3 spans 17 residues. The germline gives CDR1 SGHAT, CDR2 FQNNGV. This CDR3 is CASSPIPGLAGDNEQFF. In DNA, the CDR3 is TGTGCCAGCAGCCCTATACCCGGACTAGCGGGAGATAATGAGCAGTTCTTC. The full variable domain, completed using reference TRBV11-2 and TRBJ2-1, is EAGVAQSPRYKIIEKRQSVAFWCNPISGHATLYWYQQILGQGPKLLIQFQNNGVVDDSQLPKDRFSAERLKGVDSTLKIQPAKLEDSAVYLCASSPIPGLAGDNEQFFGPGTRLTVL.

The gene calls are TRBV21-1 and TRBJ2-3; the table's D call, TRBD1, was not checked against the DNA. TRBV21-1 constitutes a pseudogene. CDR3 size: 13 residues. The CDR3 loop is CARGRPLEREQYF. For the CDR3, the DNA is TGTGCCAGGGGGCGCCCCCTTGAGAGAGAGCAGTATTTT.

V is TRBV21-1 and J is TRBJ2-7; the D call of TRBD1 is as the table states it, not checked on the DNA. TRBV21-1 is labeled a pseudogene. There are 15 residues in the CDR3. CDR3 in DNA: TGTGCCAGCAGCAATCTCAGGGGGTCGTCATACGAGCAGTACTTC. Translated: CASSNLRGSSYEQYF.

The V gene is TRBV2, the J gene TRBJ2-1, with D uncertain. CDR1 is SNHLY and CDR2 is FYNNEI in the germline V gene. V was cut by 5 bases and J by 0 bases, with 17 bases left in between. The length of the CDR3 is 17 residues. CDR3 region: CASSPWATFSSYNEQFF. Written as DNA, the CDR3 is TGTGCCAGCAGTCCTTGGGCCACCTTTAGCTCCTACAATGAGCAGTTCTTC.

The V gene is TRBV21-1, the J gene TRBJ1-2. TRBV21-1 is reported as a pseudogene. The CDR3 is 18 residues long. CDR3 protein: CASSKNACGAGRNYGYTF. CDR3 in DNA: TGTGCCAGCAGCAAGAACGCGTGTGGGGCAGGGAGGAACTATGGCTACACCTTC.